This T cell receptor beta chain comes out of a study of response to subunit inactivated influenza vaccine. Ten or more counts support this clonotype. A single record per CDR3 protein comes from TCRdb applying MiXCR to the RT-PCR reads. The table has more than 450,000 distinct CDR3 sequences, around 10% seen once; the top ten hold around 10%. V lost 1 base and J 5 bases, leaving 9 bases between the germline ends. Germline loops: CDR1 SGHVS, CDR2 FQNEAQ. This CDR3 contains 14 residues. These same data were also listed under a study on T cells expressing NK-cell markers. That paper notes: Generation of TCR beta cDNA was performed by 5'RACE template switching incorporating UMIs. Alpha-beta TCR T cells were the sole sorting target in several experiments, owing to an anti-gamma-delta TCR antibody. The CD3+CD56-NKG2C+ fraction was also led by these clonotypes in several donors. What remained unclear was the HCMV specificity of expanded NKG2C+ T cell clones.

The receptor was derived from a man aged 50-59 years who received an inactivated influenza vaccine. J is TRBJ2-1 and V is TRBV7-8; D is ambiguous. The material sequenced was PBMCs from blood, taken on the day of vaccination. Written as DNA, the CDR3 is TGTGCCAGCAGCTTAGGAACGAGAGACAATGAGCAGTTCTTC. Encoded protein: CASSLGTRDNEQFF.